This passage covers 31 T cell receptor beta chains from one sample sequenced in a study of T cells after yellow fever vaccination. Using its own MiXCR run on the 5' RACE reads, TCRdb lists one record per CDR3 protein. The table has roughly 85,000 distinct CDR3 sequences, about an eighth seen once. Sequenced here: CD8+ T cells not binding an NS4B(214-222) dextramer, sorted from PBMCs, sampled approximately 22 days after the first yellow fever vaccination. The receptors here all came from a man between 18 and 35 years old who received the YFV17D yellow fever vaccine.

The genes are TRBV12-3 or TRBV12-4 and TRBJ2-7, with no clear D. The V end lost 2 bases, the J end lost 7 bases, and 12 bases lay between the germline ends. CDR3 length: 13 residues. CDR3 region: CASSLTPNNEQYF. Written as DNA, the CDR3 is TGTGCCAGCAGTTTAACTCCAAACAATGAGCAGTACTTC.

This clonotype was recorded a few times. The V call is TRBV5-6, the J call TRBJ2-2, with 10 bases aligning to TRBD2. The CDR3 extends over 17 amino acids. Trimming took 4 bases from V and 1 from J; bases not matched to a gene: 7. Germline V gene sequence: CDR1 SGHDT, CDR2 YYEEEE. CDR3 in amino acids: CASSTPSGGWNTGELFF. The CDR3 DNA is TGTGCCAGCAGCACCCCTAGCGGGGGCTGGAACACCGGGGAGCTGTTTTTT.

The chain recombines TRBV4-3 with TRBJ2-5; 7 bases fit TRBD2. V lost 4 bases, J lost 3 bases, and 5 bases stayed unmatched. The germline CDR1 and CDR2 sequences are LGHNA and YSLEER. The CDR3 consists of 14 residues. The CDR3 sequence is CASSPYSGEETQYF. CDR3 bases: TGCGCCAGCAGCCCGTACAGCGGGGAAGAGACCCAGTACTTC.

CDR3 sequence (DNA): TGTGCCAGCAGTCCGGGGAGGGGGGGTTCCAATGAGCAGTTCTTC. Protein product: CASSPGRGGSNEQFF. V and J are TRBV28 and TRBJ2-1; perhaps TRBD2 as D (7 bases). V lost 5 bases, J lost 6 bases, and 17 bases lay in between. The CDR3 consists of 15 residues. Germline V gene data show CDR1 as MDHEN and CDR2 as SYDVKM.

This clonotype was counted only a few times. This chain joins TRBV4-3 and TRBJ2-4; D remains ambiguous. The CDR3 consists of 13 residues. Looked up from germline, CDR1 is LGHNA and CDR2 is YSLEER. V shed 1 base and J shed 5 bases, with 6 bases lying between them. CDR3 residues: CASSQGQQNIQYF. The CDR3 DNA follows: TGCGCCAGCAGCCAAGGGCAGCAAAACATTCAGTACTTC.

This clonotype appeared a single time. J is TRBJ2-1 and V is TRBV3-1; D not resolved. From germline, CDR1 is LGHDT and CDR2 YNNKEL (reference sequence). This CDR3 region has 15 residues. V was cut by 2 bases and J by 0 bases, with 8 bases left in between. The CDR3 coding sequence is TGTGCCAGCAGCCAACTCGTGAGCTCCTACAATGAGCAGTTCTTC. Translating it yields CASSQLVSSYNEQFF.

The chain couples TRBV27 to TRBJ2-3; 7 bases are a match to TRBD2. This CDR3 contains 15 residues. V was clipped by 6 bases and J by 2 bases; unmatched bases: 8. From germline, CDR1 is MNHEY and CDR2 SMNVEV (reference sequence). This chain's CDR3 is CASSTYGLVTDTQYF. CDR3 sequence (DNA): TGTGCCAGCAGCACTTATGGACTAGTCACAGATACGCAGTATTTT.

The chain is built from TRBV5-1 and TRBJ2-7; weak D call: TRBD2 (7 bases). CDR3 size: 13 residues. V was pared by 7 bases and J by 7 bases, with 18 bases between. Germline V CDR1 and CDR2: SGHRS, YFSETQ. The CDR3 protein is CASSPGGGGEQYV. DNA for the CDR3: TGCGCCAGCTCCCCCGGGGGCGGGGGAGAGCAGTACGTC.

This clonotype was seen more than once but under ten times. In nucleotides, the CDR3 is TGTGCCAGCAGTCTTCGACAGGGGGCTTATAGCAATCAGCCCCAGCATTTT. As protein: CASSLRQGAYSNQPQHF. The V call is TRBV27, the J call TRBJ1-5; 10 nucleotides match TRBD1. The CDR3 runs 17 residues. CDR1 is MNHEY, CDR2 SMNVEV, per germline (reference sequence). V lost 5 bases to trimming and J lost 0 bases; unmatched junction nucleotides: 7.

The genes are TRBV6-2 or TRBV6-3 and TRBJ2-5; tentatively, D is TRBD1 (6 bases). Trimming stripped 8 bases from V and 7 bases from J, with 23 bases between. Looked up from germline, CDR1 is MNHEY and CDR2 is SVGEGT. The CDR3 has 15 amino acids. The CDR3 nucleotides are TGTGCCAGCGGCTGGGGGCCGGAAGTAGTGAGGACCCAGTACTTC. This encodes CASGWGPEVVRTQYF.

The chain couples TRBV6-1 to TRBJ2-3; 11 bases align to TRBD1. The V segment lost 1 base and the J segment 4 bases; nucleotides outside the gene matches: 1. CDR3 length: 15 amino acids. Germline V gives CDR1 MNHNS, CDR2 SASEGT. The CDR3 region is CASSEGTGGADTQYF. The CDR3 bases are TGTGCCAGCAGTGAAGGGACAGGGGGCGCAGATACGCAGTATTTT.

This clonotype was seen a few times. The CDR3 nucleotides are TGTGCCAGCAGCCAAGAAGGGGGTAACTATGGCTACACCTTC. This encodes CASSQEGGNYGYTF. This sequence joins TRBV4-2 and TRBJ1-2; weak D call: TRBD1 (6 bases). Trimming removed 0 bases at V and 1 base at J, with 6 bases between. The CDR3 is 14 amino acids. Germline CDR1 is LGHNA and CDR2 is YNFKEQ.

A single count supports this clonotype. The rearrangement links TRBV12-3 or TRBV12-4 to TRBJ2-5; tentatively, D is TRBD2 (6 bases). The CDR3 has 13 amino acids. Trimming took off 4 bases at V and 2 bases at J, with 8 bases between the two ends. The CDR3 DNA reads TGTGCCAGCAGTTACGCGGGGCAAGAGACCCAGTACTTC. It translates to CASSYAGQETQYF.

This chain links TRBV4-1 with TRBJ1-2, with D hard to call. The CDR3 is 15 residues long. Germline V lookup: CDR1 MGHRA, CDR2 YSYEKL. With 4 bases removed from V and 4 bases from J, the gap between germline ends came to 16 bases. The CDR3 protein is CASSPNDRLIYGYTF. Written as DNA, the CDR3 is TGCGCCAGCAGCCCAAATGATCGACTGATCTATGGCTACACCTTC.

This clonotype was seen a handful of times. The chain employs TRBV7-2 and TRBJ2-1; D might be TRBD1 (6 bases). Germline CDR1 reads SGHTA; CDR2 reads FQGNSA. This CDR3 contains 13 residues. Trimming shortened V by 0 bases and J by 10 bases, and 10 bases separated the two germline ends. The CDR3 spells CASSLAGAGEQFF. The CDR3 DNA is TGTGCCAGCAGCTTAGCGGGGGCCGGGGAGCAGTTCTTC.

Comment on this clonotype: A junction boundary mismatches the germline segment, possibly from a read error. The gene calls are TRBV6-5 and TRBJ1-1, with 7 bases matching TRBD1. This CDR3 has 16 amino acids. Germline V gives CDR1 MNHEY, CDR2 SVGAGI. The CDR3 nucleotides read TGTGCCAGCAGCTACTGGGACAGTGCACGGGACACTGAAGCTTTCTTT. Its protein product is CASSYWDSARDTEAFF.

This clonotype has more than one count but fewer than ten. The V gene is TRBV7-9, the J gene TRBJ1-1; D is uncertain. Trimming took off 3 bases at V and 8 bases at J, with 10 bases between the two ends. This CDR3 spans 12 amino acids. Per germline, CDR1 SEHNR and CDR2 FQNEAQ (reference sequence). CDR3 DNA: TGTGCCAGCAGCTTCGGCACCTACGAAGCTTTCTTT. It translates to CASSFGTYEAFF. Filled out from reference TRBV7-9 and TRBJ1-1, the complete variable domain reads DTGVSQNPRHKITKRGQNVTFRCDPISEHNRLYWYRQTLGQGPEFLTYFQNEAQLEKSRLLSDRFSAERPKGSFSTLEIQRTEQGDSAMYLCASSFGTYEAFFGQGTRLTVV.

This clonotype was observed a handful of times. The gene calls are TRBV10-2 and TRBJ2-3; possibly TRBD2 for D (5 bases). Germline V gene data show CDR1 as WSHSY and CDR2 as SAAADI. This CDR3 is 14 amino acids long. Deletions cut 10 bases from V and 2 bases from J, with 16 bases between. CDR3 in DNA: TGCGCCACTGCAACTAGTCACCTCACAGATACGCAGTATTTT. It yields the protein CATATSHLTDTQYF.

The CDR3 protein is CASSFFGARETQYF. The CDR3 DNA reads TGCGCCAGCAGCTTCTTCGGGGCCCGGGAGACCCAGTACTTC. The J gene is TRBJ2-5, the V gene TRBV5-1, with D possibly called TRBD1 or TRBD2 (5 bases each). In germline, CDR1 is SGHRS, CDR2 YFSETQ. The V gene lost 2 bases and the J gene lost 5 bases, with 13 bases spanning the gap. The CDR3 covers 14 residues. The full variable domain, its missing parts supplied by reference TRBV5-1 and TRBJ2-5, is KAGVTQTPRYLIKTRGQQVTLSCSPISGHRSVSWYQQTPGQGLQFLFEYFSETQRNKGNFPGRFSGRQFSNSRSEMNVSTLELGDSALYLCASSFFGARETQYFGPGTRLLVL.

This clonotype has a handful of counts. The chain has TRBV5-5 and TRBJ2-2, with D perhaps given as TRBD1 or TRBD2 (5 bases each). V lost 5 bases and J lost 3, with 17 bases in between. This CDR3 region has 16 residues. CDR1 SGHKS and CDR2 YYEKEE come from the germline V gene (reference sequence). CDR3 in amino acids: CASSFSTTGHTGELFF. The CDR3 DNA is TGTGCCAGCAGTTTTTCGACGACGGGACACACCGGGGAGCTGTTTTTT.

In DNA, the CDR3 is TGTGCCAGCAGCTTGGACAAAACCGGGGAGCTGTTTTTT. It encodes CASSLDKTGELFF. The chain has TRBV7-6 and TRBJ2-2; D might be TRBD1 (5 bases). Trimming stripped 3 bases from V and 5 bases from J, with 7 bases between. Germline-derived CDR1 and CDR2 are SGHVS and FNYEAQ. This CDR3 contains 13 residues.

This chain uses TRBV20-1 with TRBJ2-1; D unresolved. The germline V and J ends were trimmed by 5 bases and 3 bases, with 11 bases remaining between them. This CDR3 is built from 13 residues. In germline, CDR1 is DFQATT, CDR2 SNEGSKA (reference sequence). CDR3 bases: TGCAGTGCTCGTAGCACCAACTACAATGAGCAGTTCTTC. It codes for CSARSTNYNEQFF.

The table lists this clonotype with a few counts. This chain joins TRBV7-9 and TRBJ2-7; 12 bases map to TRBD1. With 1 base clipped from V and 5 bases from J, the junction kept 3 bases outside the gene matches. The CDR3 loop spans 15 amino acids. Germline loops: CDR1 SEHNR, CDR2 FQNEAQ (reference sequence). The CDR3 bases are TGTGCCAGCAGCTTAGAAGGGACAGGGGGCGACGAGCAGTACTTC. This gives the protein CASSLEGTGGDEQYF.

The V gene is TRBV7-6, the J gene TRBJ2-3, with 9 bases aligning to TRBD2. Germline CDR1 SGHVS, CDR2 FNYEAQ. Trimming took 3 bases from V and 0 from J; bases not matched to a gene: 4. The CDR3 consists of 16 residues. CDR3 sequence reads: CASSFRLAASTDTQYF. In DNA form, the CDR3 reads TGTGCCAGCAGCTTCAGACTAGCGGCTAGCACAGATACGCAGTATTTT.

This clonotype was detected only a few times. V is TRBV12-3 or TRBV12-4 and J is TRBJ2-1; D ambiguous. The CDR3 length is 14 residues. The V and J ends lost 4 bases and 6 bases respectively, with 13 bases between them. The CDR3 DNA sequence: TGTGCCAGCAGTTGGGGAACTCAACCCAATGAGCAGTTCTTC. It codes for CASSWGTQPNEQFF.

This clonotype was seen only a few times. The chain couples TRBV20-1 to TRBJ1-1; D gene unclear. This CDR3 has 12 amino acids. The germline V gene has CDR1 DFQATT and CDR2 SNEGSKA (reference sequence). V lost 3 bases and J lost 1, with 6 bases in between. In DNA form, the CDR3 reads TGCAGTGCTAGTTTAGGGAACACTGAAGCTTTCTTT. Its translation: CSASLGNTEAFF.

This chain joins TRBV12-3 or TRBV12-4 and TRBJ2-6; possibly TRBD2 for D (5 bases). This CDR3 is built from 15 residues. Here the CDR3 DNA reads TGTGCTACTAGTCAGGAGAGGTCTGGGGCCAACGTCCTGACTTTC. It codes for CATSQERSGANVLTF.

The CDR3 DNA sequence: TGTGCCAGCAGCTTATTGCAAACGACCTCCACCGGGGAGCTGTTTTTT. This codes for CASSLLQTTSTGELFF. The J gene is TRBJ2-2, the V gene TRBV7-2, with D hard to call. Germline CDR1 is SGHTA and CDR2 is FQGNSA. The CDR3 runs 16 residues. V was trimmed by 2 bases and J by 4 bases, leaving 14 bases between them.

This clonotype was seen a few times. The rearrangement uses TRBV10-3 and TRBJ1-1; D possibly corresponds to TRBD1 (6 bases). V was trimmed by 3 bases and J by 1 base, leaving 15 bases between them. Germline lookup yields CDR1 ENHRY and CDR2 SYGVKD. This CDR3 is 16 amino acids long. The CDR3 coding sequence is TGTGCCATCAGTGATCCCCCGGGACATTCGAACACTGAAGCTTTCTTT. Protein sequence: CAISDPPGHSNTEAFF.

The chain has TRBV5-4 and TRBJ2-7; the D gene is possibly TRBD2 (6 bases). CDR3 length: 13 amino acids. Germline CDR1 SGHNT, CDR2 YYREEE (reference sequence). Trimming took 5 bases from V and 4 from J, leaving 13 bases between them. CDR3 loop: CASRSRDSYEQYF. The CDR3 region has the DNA TGTGCCAGCAGAAGCCGGGACTCGTACGAGCAGTACTTC.

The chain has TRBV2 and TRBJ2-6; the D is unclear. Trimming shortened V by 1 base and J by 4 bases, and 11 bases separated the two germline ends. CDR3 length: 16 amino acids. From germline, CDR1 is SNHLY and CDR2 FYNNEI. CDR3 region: CASSEGFFPGANVLTF. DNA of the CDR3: TGTGCCAGCAGTGAAGGTTTCTTCCCGGGGGCCAACGTCCTGACTTTC.